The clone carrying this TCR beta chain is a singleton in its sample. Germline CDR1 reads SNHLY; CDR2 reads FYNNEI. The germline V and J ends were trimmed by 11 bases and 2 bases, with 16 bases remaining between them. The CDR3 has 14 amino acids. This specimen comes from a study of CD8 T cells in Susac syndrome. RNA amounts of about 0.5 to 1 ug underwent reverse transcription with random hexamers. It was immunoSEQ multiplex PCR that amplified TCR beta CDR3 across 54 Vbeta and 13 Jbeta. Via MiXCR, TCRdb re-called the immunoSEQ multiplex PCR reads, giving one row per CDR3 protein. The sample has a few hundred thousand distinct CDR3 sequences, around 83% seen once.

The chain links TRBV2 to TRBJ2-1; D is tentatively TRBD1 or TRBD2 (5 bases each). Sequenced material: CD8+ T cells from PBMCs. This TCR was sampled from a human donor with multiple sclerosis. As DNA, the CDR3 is TGTGCCTCTTACGGGGACCCAACCTACAATGAGCAGTTCTTC. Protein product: CASYGDPTYNEQFF.